The rows below give T cell receptor beta chains drawn from one sample of a study of T cells in tumors after PD-1 blockade. Generated by immunoSEQ multiplex PCR, the TCRdb table keeps only in-frame clones and is missing some. The table records a few thousand clones, around 60% of them present only once. The source was tumor tissue, collected after anti-PD-1 treatment. These receptors were collected from a human donor with basal cell carcinoma. The CDR3 runs from the conserved cysteine through the conserved F or W. D genes are given only for firm matches. Expanded clones get a size class; other rows say once, few or many, or leave the size out.

V gene	clone size	J gene	D gene	CDR3 DNA	CDR3 protein
TRBV15	NA	TRBJ2-1	NA	TGTGCCACCAGCGGACCAGACTTATCATCCTACAATGAGCAGTTCTTC	CATSGPDLSSYNEQFF
TRBV7-9	NA	TRBJ1-2	TRBD1	TGTGCCAGCAGCTTAGCCGGGACAGGGAACGGCTACACCTTC	CASSLAGTGNGYTF
TRBV29-1	few	TRBJ2-5	NA	TGCAGCGTTCTTATTGGGGGGCCCGAAGAGACCCAGTACTTC	CSVLIGGPEETQYF
TRBV15	NA	TRBJ2-1	NA	TGTGCCACCAGCAGAGGGAGGGGGTTAGTCAATGAGCAGTTCTTC	CATSRGRGLVNEQFF
TRBV18	NA	TRBJ2-1	NA	TGTGCCAGCTCACCAGAGGGGGGGAGTCCTGAGCAGTTCTTC	CASSPEGGSPEQFF
TRBV4-1	medium-sized	TRBJ2-5	TRBD1	TGCGCCAGCAGCCAAGGGACAGGGTTTGCGGAGACCCAGTACTTC	CASSQGTGFAETQYF
TRBV12-3/TRBV12-4	NA	TRBJ2-7	NA	TGTGCCAGCGCCTACAGCAGCTCCTACGAGCAGTACTTC	CASAYSSSYEQYF
TRBV10-2	few	TRBJ2-3	TRBD1	TGCGCCAGCAGTGAGCTTACAGGGGCAGATACGCAGTATTTT	CASSELTGADTQYF
TRBV19	few	TRBJ2-2	TRBD2	TGTGCCAGTAGTCGGACTAGCGGGGGCATGAACACCGGGGAGCTGTTTTTT	CASSRTSGGMNTGELFF
TRBV10-3	NA	TRBJ2-1	TRBD2	TGTGCCATCAGTCGACAGCGGGAGTACAATGAGCAGTTCTTC	CAISRQREYNEQFF
TRBV6-1	large	TRBJ2-6	NA	TGTGCCAGCAGTGAACCTACAGGGGGGGTAGGTACTGGGGCCAACGTCCTGACTTTC	CASSEPTGGVGTGANVLTF
TRBV5-1	few	TRBJ2-3	NA	TGCGCCAGCAGCACTAGTCGTCACACGGATACGCAGTATTTT	CASSTSRHTDTQYF
TRBV6-5	once	TRBJ2-7	TRBD2	TGTGCCAGCAGGCCCGGGAGGGGATCCGAGCAGTACTTC	CASRPGRGSEQYF
TRBV2	few	TRBJ1-5	TRBD1	TGTGCCAGCAGGGAGGGACAGCTCAATCAGCCCCAGCATTTT	CASREGQLNQPQHF
TRBV6-2/TRBV6-3	NA	TRBJ2-7	NA	TGTGCCAGCAGTTCCGCTGGGACCAGTACCTACGAGCAGTACTTC	CASSSAGTSTYEQYF
TRBV5-1	NA	TRBJ2-5	NA	TGCGCCAGCAGCTTAGACAGGCCTCGGGAGACCCAGTACTTC	CASSLDRPRETQYF
TRBV5-1	NA	TRBJ2-1	TRBD2	TGCGCCAGCAGCTTGGCCGGGACTAGCCCCAGCAATGAGCAGTTCTTC	CASSLAGTSPSNEQFF
TRBV27	medium-sized	TRBJ2-1	NA	TGTGCCAGCAGTTTTATGGGTTTCACCCTCTCCTACAATGAGCAGTTCTTC	CASSFMGFTLSYNEQFF
TRBV7-9	few	TRBJ1-2	NA	TGTGCCAGCAGCTTGGCAGGGCCCTATGGCTACACCTTC	CASSLAGPYGYTF
TRBV5-8	NA	TRBJ1-5	NA	TGTGCCAGCAGCTTGGCCTCTAGAGAGAGGGGTTTCGGTCAGCCCCAGCATTTT	CASSLASRERGFGQPQHF
TRBV3-1/TRBV3-2	NA	TRBJ2-1	NA	TGTGCCAGCAGCCAAGTGAACAATGAGCAGTTCTTC	CASSQVNNEQFF
TRBV30	NA	TRBJ2-2	NA	TGTGCCTGGACTAATAACACCGGGGAGCTGTTTTTT	CAWTNNTGELFF
TRBV7-3	NA	TRBJ2-1	TRBD1	TGTGCCAGCAGCCCTTGGGACAGCAATGAGCAGTTCTTC	CASSPWDSNEQFF
TRBV29-1	NA	TRBJ1-4	NA	TGCAGCGTTGAAAGGGTCAGAACTAATGAAAAACTGTTTTTT	CSVERVRTNEKLFF
TRBV12-3/TRBV12-4	few	TRBJ2-7	TRBD1	TGTGCCAGCAGCATACAGGGGGCCTACGAGCAGTACTTC	CASSIQGAYEQYF
TRBV12-3/TRBV12-4	NA	TRBJ2-7	NA	TGTGCCAGCAGTTTAACAGACTACGAGCAGTACTTC	CASSLTDYEQYF
TRBV4-3	NA	TRBJ2-1	NA	TGCGCCAGCAGCCAAGACAGGACCAATGAGCAGTTCTTC	CASSQDRTNEQFF
TRBV12-3/TRBV12-4	NA	TRBJ1-5	NA	TGTGCCAGCAGTTTATTCGGCGGACCCCAGCATTTT	CASSLFGGPQHF
TRBV27	NA	TRBJ1-2	NA	TGTGCCAGCAGTCCCCGGGGTACCTTCGTCGGCTACACCTTC	CASSPRGTFVGYTF
TRBV18	NA	TRBJ2-7	NA	TGTGCCAGCTCACCAGTTCGGTCAGCCTACGAGCAGTACTTC	CASSPVRSAYEQYF
TRBV20-1	once	TRBJ2-5	TRBD1	TGCAGTGCTAGTAACAGGGGGCAAGAGACCCAGTACTTC	CSASNRGQETQYF
TRBV2	once	TRBJ2-1	TRBD1	TGTGCCAGCAGTTACGACCGGGACAGGGGGATTGAGCAGTTCTTC	CASSYDRDRGIEQFF
TRBV4-1	few	TRBJ2-2	TRBD1	TGCGCCAGCAGCCACGGACAGGGGTACACCGGGGAGCTGTTTTTT	CASSHGQGYTGELFF
TRBV19	NA	TRBJ2-3	TRBD2	TGTGCCAGTAGTACGGGACTAGCGAGCACAGATACGCAGTATTTT	CASSTGLASTDTQYF
TRBV15	NA	TRBJ1-6	NA	TGTGCCACCAGCAGAGACCGCTATAATTCACCCCTCCACTTT	CATSRDRYNSPLHF
TRBV19	NA	TRBJ1-6	NA	TGTGCCAGTAGTCCAGTGACCTCCTATAATTCACCCCTCCACTTT	CASSPVTSYNSPLHF
TRBV18	once	TRBJ2-7	TRBD1	TGTGCCAGCTCACGAGAGACAGGGATCGAGCAGTACTTC	CASSRETGIEQYF
TRBV6-5	once	TRBJ2-5	NA	TGTGCCAGCAGTACCCCGCGAGGCGCCCAAGAGACCCAGTACTTC	CASSTPRGAQETQYF